This T cell receptor beta chain stems from a study of vaccination effects on CD4 cells after COVID-19. Across the whole study: Expansion of antigen-specific CD4+ T cells with viral peptide pools was carried out by the ViraFEST assay before sequencing. Vaccine administered to participants consisted of two doses of either BNT162b2 or mRNA-1273.

The germline V gene encodes CDR1 SGHRS and CDR2 YFSETQ. V was clipped by 2 bases and J by 7 bases, with 15 bases between them. This CDR3 has 14 amino acids. Worth noting for this clone: What it binds is not known.

Using immunoSEQ multiplex PCR, the repertoire was profiled, and TCRdb retains in-frame clones only, with some absent. The data show about 46,000 clones, with around 74% seen just once and approximately 9% held by the top ten. Scientists isolated CD4+ T cells after an approximately 10-day culture period ended. Half the medium was replaced with IL-2 medium on days 3 and 7. This sequence was found in a human donor who had a prior SARS-CoV-2 infection. The genes are TRBV5-1 and TRBJ1-1; a possible D gene is TRBD1 (6 bases). This sample comprised CD4+ T cells from PBMCs cultured without peptide, obtained before COVID-19 vaccination. The CDR3 loop is CASSFEPQGGEAFF. CDR3 coding DNA: TGCGCCAGCAGCTTTGAGCCCCAAGGGGGTGAAGCTTTCTTT.